The 30 T cell receptor beta chains reported below all come from one sample, sequenced in a study of T cell responses to AZD1222 COVID-19 vaccine. The protocol was immunoSEQ multiplex PCR, while the TCRdb copy is restricted to in-frame clones and leaves out a portion. Among about 120,000 clones, around 91% were seen once, and the ten largest hold around 1.7%. Sequencing used peripheral blood, obtained on day 0 of AZD1222 vaccination. These receptors were collected from an adult in good health.

The chain links TRBV3-1 (or the pseudogene TRBV3-2) to TRBJ1-2; 8 bases are shared with TRBD1. Germline-derived CDR1 and CDR2 are LGHDT and YNNKEL (reference sequence). J lost 5 bases, V lost 6 bases, and 11 bases had no gene match. CDR3 size: 15 residues. The CDR3 sequence is CASRRSMDREYGYTF. CDR3 DNA: TGTGCCAGCAGGCGCTCAATGGACAGGGAATATGGCTACACCTTC.

In DNA form, the CDR3 reads TGTGCCAGCGCGGTAGGATTGAACACTGAAGCTTTCTTT. Translating it yields CASAVGLNTEAFF. V usage is TRBV6-4 and J usage is TRBJ1-1; D uncertain. Germline V gene data show CDR1 as MRHNA and CDR2 as SNTAGT. The CDR3 consists of 13 residues. Between the trimmed V and J ends, which lost 8 bases and 0 bases, there was a span of 10 bases.

The V call is TRBV29-1, the J call TRBJ1-4, with TRBD1 matching over 9 bases. This CDR3 has 13 amino acids. V dropped 7 bases and J dropped 3; count of bases not matched to a gene: 3. Germline V gives CDR1 SQVTM, CDR2 ANQGSEA. The CDR3 DNA reads as TGCAGCGGGGGACAGGGTTCTAATGAAAAACTGTTTTTT. Translating gives CSGGQGSNEKLFF.

This sequence joins TRBV19 and TRBJ1-1; 8 nucleotides agree with TRBD1. Germline CDR1 LNHDA, CDR2 SQIVND (reference sequence). V lost 1 base to trimming and J lost 2 bases; unmatched junction nucleotides: 12. The CDR3 covers 18 residues. CDR3 nucleotide sequence: TGTGCCAGTAGTATAGCAGGGAGGACAGGGAGTACAAACACTGAAGCTTTCTTT. Residues: CASSIAGRTGSTNTEAFF.

This clone was seen a handful of times. CDR3 nucleotides: TGTGCCAGCAGCAAGGGACAGGGGTACTCCTACGAGCAGTACTTC. The encoded protein is CASSKGQGYSYEQYF. The V call is TRBV14, the J call TRBJ2-7, with 10 positions matching TRBD1. Germline CDR1 is SGHDN and CDR2 is FVKESK. V shed 5 bases, J shed 0 bases, and the junction held 4 bases outside the gene matches. There are 15 residues in the CDR3.

The chain joins TRBV9 to TRBJ2-1; 11 nucleotides line up with TRBD2. Looked up from germline, CDR1 is SGDLS and CDR2 is YYNGEE. CDR3 length: 16 residues. V was clipped by 0 bases and J by 5 bases; unmatched bases: 4. The CDR3 spells CASSVGGTSGNNEQFF. CDR3 DNA: TGTGCCAGCAGCGTAGGGGGGACTAGCGGAAACAATGAGCAGTTCTTC.

The rearrangement joins TRBV30 to TRBJ1-1; the D gene is possibly TRBD1 (6 bases). CDR1 and CDR2 from the germline V gene are GTSNPN and SVGIG (reference sequence). The CDR3 runs 12 residues. The V gene lost 8 bases and the J gene lost 5 bases, with 15 bases spanning the gap. The CDR3 reads CARTGLGTEAFF. For the CDR3, the DNA is TGTGCCCGTACAGGGCTGGGAACTGAAGCTTTCTTT.

V and J are TRBV19 and TRBJ1-5; D uncertain. The CDR3 has 15 amino acids. V lost 3 bases and J lost 6, with 15 bases in between. Germline V lookup: CDR1 LNHDA, CDR2 SQIVND (reference sequence). CDR3 bases: TGTGCCAGTAGTATCGGGCCCGGAGGTAGTCAGCCCCAGCATTTT. This encodes CASSIGPGGSQPQHF. The full variable domain, with the rest looked up from reference TRBV19 and TRBJ1-5, is DGGITQSPKYLFRKEGQNVTLSCEQNLNHDAMYWYRQDPGQGLRLIYYSQIVNDFQKGDIAEGYSVSREKKESFPLTVTSAQKNPTAFYLCASSIGPGGSQPQHFGDGTRLSIL.

This chain joins TRBV12-3 or TRBV12-4 and TRBJ1-1; D is undetermined. V dropped 5 bases and J dropped 0 bases, with 7 bases sitting between them. This CDR3 has 13 amino acids. The CDR3 spells CASSKSMNTEAFF. DNA for the CDR3: TGTGCCAGCAGTAAGTCAATGAACACTGAAGCTTTCTTT.

This clone was seen only once. V usage is TRBV11-2 and J usage is TRBJ2-7; D might be TRBD2 (6 bases). V lost 5 bases to trimming and J lost 3 bases, with 17 bases between them. This CDR3 has 15 residues. Germline lookup yields CDR1 SGHAT and CDR2 FQNNGV. The CDR3 DNA sequence: TGTGCCAGCAGCCCTAGCGTCCAGGGTTTCTACGAGCAGTACGTC. Its translation: CASSPSVQGFYEQYV.

Here the CDR3 reads CASSLWQQINYGYTF. The DNA of the CDR3 is TGTGCCAGCAGCTTGTGGCAACAGATTAACTATGGCTACACCTTC. The chain recombines TRBV5-5 with TRBJ1-2; unclear D gene. V was trimmed by 1 base and J by 1 base, leaving 11 bases between them. Germline CDR1 is SGHKS and CDR2 is YYEKEE (reference sequence). The CDR3 has 15 amino acids.

Here the CDR3 DNA reads TGTGCCAGCACCCAAGGGGGACCGTTGAGAGAAGCTTTCTTT. Amino acid sequence: CASTQGGPLREAFF. V usage is TRBV7-9 and J usage is TRBJ1-1; weak D call: TRBD1 (6 bases). CDR1 SEHNR and CDR2 FQNEAQ come from the germline V gene (reference sequence). V gave up 7 bases and J gave up 8 bases, with 20 bases separating them. This CDR3 region has 14 residues.

For the CDR3, the DNA is TGTGCCAGCAGCGGGACAGACCACACTGAAGCTTTCTTT. It translates to CASSGTDHTEAFF. V usage is TRBV7-9 and J usage is TRBJ1-1; TRBD1 agrees at 7 bases. CDR1 and CDR2 from the germline V gene are SEHNR and FQNEAQ (reference sequence). With V trimmed by 5 bases and J by 3 bases, 3 bases remained unmatched. This CDR3 is built from 13 residues.

The CDR3 loop is CASKISGGQEQYF. CDR3 sequence (DNA): TGTGCCAGCAAAATTTCTGGTGGCCAGGAGCAGTACTTC. V gene TRBV6-5 combines with J gene TRBJ2-7; the D is unclear. The germline V gene has CDR1 MNHEY and CDR2 SVGAGI. The length of the CDR3 is 13 residues. Trimming left V 7 bases short and J 7 bases short, with 17 bases between.

The chain uses TRBV7-2 and TRBJ1-5; D not certain. The ends were cut back, 3 bases at V and 3 bases at J, with 9 bases in the middle. The CDR3 has 14 residues. Germline-derived CDR1 and CDR2 are SGHTA and FQGNSA. The CDR3 loop is CASSFDGSNQPQHF. For the CDR3, the DNA is TGTGCCAGCAGCTTCGACGGTTCCAATCAGCCCCAGCATTTT.

The chain couples TRBV30 to TRBJ1-5; D not certain. CDR1 is GTSNPN, CDR2 SVGIG, per germline (reference sequence). The ends were cut back, 0 bases at V and 7 bases at J, with 13 bases in the middle. This CDR3 spans 14 amino acids. CDR3 region: CAWSVGPMGQPQHF. CDR3 DNA sequence: TGTGCCTGGAGTGTAGGACCCATGGGACAGCCCCAGCATTTT. Filled out from reference TRBV30 and TRBJ1-5, the complete variable domain reads SQTIHQWPATLVQPVGSPLSLECTVEGTSNPNLYWYRQAAGRGLQLLFYSVGIGQISSEVPQNLSASRPQDRQFILSSKKLLLSDSGFYLCAWSVGPMGQPQHFGDGTRLSIL.

For this clone: A junction boundary mismatches the germline segment, possibly from a read error. The chain is built from TRBV7-7 and TRBJ1-1; D gene ambiguous. There are 13 residues in the CDR3. Germline V gives CDR1 SSHAT, CDR2 FNYEAQ (reference sequence). DNA of the CDR3: TGTGCTAGCAGCCCCGCCTCCGCCACTGAAGCTTTCTTT. Protein sequence: CASSPASATEAFF.

V usage is TRBV2 and J usage is TRBJ1-4; the match to TRBD1 covers 8 bases. The CDR3 has 12 residues. CDR1 is SNHLY and CDR2 is FYNNEI in the germline V gene. J lost 7 bases, V lost 8 bases, and 3 bases had no gene match. This CDR3 reads CASGTGGEKLFF. The DNA of the CDR3 is TGTGCCAGCGGAACAGGGGGTGAAAAACTGTTTTTT.

This clone came up once. The chain uses TRBV3-1 (or the pseudogene TRBV3-2) and TRBJ1-5; D is ambiguous. Deletions cut 3 bases from V and 5 bases from J, with 8 bases between. Germline V CDR1 and CDR2: LGHDT, YNNKEL (reference sequence). There are 13 residues in the CDR3. The CDR3 DNA reads as TGTGCCAGCAGCCAGTCACGGGATCAGCCCCAGCATTTT. Translated, it gives CASSQSRDQPQHF.

The CDR3 is CASSQDRRYSLFF. The CDR3 nucleotides are TGCGCCAGCAGCCAAGATCGCAGGTATTCCCTGTTTTTT. The chain combines TRBV4-1 with TRBJ1-4; D gene ambiguous. V dropped 0 bases and J dropped 14 bases, with 13 bases sitting between them. This CDR3 is built from 13 residues. Looked up from germline, CDR1 is MGHRA and CDR2 is YSYEKL.

The V call is TRBV6-1, the J call TRBJ1-1; D perhaps matches TRBD1 (5 bases). Germline CDR1 reads MNHNS; CDR2 reads SASEGT. The CDR3 sequence is 15 residues long. Trimming left V 2 bases short and J 0 bases short, with 10 bases between. The chain's CDR3 is CASSEPTVMNTEAFF. CDR3 in DNA: TGTGCCAGCAGTGAACCGACAGTAATGAACACTGAAGCTTTCTTT.

Here the CDR3 reads CASSLGGTLTYEQYF. The CDR3 DNA reads TGTGCCAGCAGTTTGGGGGGGACCCTGACCTACGAGCAGTACTTC. V is TRBV28 and J is TRBJ2-7; TRBD2 agrees at 7 bases. From germline, CDR1 is MDHEN and CDR2 SYDVKM. This CDR3 has 15 amino acids. V lost 3 bases and J lost 2; bases outside the gene matches: 7.

J is TRBJ2-1 and V is TRBV6-6, with 7 bases identical to TRBD2. Per germline, CDR1 MNHNY and CDR2 SVGAGI (reference sequence). With 2 bases clipped from V and 5 bases from J, the junction kept 6 bases outside the gene matches. The CDR3 totals 15 residues. The CDR3 sequence: CASSYDQRGNNEQFF. The CDR3 DNA is TGTGCCAGCAGTTACGATCAGCGGGGTAACAATGAGCAGTTCTTC.

The gene calls are TRBV6-1 and TRBJ2-7; maybe TRBD1 (5 bases). Per the germline V gene, CDR1 is MNHNS and CDR2 is SASEGT. The length of the CDR3 is 16 residues. The V end was cut by 1 base, the J end by 0 bases, with 13 bases between. CDR3 in DNA: TGTGCCAGCAGTGAAGGGTACAGGCGCTTCTCCTACGAGCAGTACTTC. This sequence encodes CASSEGYRRFSYEQYF.

V is TRBV12-3 or TRBV12-4 and J is TRBJ2-7; unclear D gene. V was trimmed by 5 bases and J by 2 bases, leaving 10 bases between them. The CDR3 sequence is 13 residues long. CDR3 residues: CASSQSPPYEQYF. In DNA form, the CDR3 reads TGTGCCAGCAGTCAGTCTCCTCCCTACGAGCAGTACTTC.

The chain combines TRBV12-3 or TRBV12-4 with TRBJ1-1; D ambiguous. This CDR3 has 13 amino acids. Trimming shortened V by 9 bases and J by 6 bases, and 17 bases separated the two germline ends. CDR3 in DNA: TGTGCCAGTTATACTACCGGTACTCCTGAAGCTTTCTTT. This translates into CASYTTGTPEAFF.

The chain carries TRBV2 and TRBJ2-5, with 15 bases aligning to TRBD2. CDR1 is SNHLY, CDR2 FYNNEI, per germline. V trimming: 4 bases; J trimming: 2 bases; junction bases outside the gene matches: 8. The CDR3 sequence is 18 residues long. CDR3: CASSGRRGLAGGQETQYF. The CDR3 coding sequence is TGTGCCAGCAGTGGGAGGCGAGGACTAGCGGGGGGGCAAGAGACCCAGTACTTC.

This rearrangement joins TRBV3-1 (or the pseudogene TRBV3-2) to TRBJ1-5; D is unresolved. V shed 2 bases and J shed 6 bases, with 14 bases lying between them. CDR1 and CDR2 from the germline V gene are LGHDT and YNNKEL (reference sequence). The CDR3 is made up of 15 amino acids. Here the CDR3 DNA reads TGTGCCAGCAGCCAATGGAACCAAAACGGTCAGCCCCAGCATTTT. Amino acids: CASSQWNQNGQPQHF.

This sequence joins TRBV11-2 and TRBJ1-6, with 7 bases identical to TRBD1. Per germline, CDR1 SGHAT and CDR2 FQNNGV. V gave up 4 bases and J gave up 5 bases; unmatched junction bases: 5. This CDR3 region has 15 residues. This CDR3 reads CASSSTGLDNSPLHF. CDR3 nucleotide sequence: TGTGCCAGCAGCTCGACAGGGTTGGATAATTCACCCCTCCACTTT.

The chain links TRBV30 to TRBJ1-1, with 9 nucleotides matching TRBD1. V trimming: 8 bases; J trimming: 11 bases; junction bases outside the gene matches: 15. From germline, CDR1 is GTSNPN and CDR2 SVGIG (reference sequence). The CDR3 has 13 amino acids. CDR3 sequence: CARLEGQGTRAFF. The CDR3 DNA reads TGTGCCAGATTGGAGGGACAGGGAACTAGGGCTTTCTTT.